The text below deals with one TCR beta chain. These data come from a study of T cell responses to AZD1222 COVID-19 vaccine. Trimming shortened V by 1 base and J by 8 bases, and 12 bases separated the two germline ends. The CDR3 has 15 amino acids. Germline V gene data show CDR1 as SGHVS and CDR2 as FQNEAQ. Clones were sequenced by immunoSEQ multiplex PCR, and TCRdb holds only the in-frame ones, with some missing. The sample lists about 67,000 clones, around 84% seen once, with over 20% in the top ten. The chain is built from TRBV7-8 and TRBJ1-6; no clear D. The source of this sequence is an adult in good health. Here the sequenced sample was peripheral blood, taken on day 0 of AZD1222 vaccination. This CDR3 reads CASSLGEWNYSPLHF. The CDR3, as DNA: TGTGCCAGCAGCTTAGGGGAATGGAACTATTCACCCCTCCACTTT.